The next 22 T cell receptor beta chains were all read from a single sample in a study of T cell changes during pregnancy in multiple sclerosis (dated by TCRdb to the late 2010s). Library method: the immunoSEQ multiplex PCR assay. TCRdb carries this immuneACCESS record with in-frame sequences only. Its versions omit some clonotypes, under half of them owing to an unresolved V gene in the studies checked, with the rest unexplained. The sample table shows under 85,000 clones, and about nine tenths are seen once. The ten largest clones add up to 8% to 9.5% of the sample. Sequenced here: peripheral blood, sampled after pregnancy. These receptor sequences come from a female donor in good health, enrolled as a control in a pregnancy study.

The chain carries TRBV18 and TRBJ1-1; 8 positions agree with TRBD1. This CDR3 has 15 residues. CDR1 KGHSH and CDR2 LQKENI come from the germline V gene. The trim removed 0 bases at V and 1 base at J, leaving 1 base unmatched. The CDR3 DNA reads TGTGCCAGCTCACCACCGGGACAGGAGAACACTGAAGCTTTCTTT. It yields the protein CASSPPGQENTEAFF. The variable domain in full, completed from reference TRBV18 and TRBJ1-1, reads NAGVMQNPRHLVRRRGQEARLRCSPMKGHSHVYWYRQLPEEGLKFMVYLQKENIIDESGMPKERFSAEFPKEGPSILRIQQVVRGDSAAYFCASSPPGQENTEAFFGQGTRLTVV.

CDR3 nucleotide sequence: TGTGCCAGCAGCCGGGGCGGGGGTTCACCCCTCCACTTT. Its protein product is CASSRGGGSPLHF. This chain joins TRBV6-5 and TRBJ1-6, with a possible D match to TRBD1 (5 bases). V gave up 6 bases and J gave up 9 bases, with 12 bases separating them. CDR3 length equals 13 residues. Germline loops: CDR1 MNHEY, CDR2 SVGAGI.

This chain uses TRBV7-2 with TRBJ2-1; D possibly corresponds to TRBD1 (5 bases). Per the germline V gene, CDR1 is SGHTA and CDR2 is FQGNSA. Trimming removed 6 bases from V and 8 bases from J, with 14 bases in between. The CDR3 covers 13 residues. The DNA of the CDR3 is TGTGCCAGCAGATCTGCAGGGTTAGATGAGCAGTTCTTC. Translation: CASRSAGLDEQFF. Together with reference TRBV7-2 and TRBJ2-1, the CDR3 gives the full variable domain: GAGVSQSPSNKVTEKGKDVELRCDPISGHTALYWYRQSLGQGLEFLIYFQGNSAPDKSGLPSDRFSAERTGGSVSTLTIQRTQQEDSAVYLCASRSAGLDEQFFGPGTRLTVL.

This chain links TRBV29-1 with TRBJ2-5; weak D call: TRBD2 (6 bases). V was cut by 6 bases and J by 1 base, with 12 bases left in between. The germline V gene encodes CDR1 SQVTM and CDR2 ANQGSEA. The CDR3 contains 13 residues. The CDR3 protein is CSVDTGSQETQYF. As DNA, the CDR3 is TGCAGCGTGGACACCGGGAGCCAAGAGACCCAGTACTTC.

The CDR3, as DNA: TGTGCCAGCAGCTACACCATGATCGAAAAACTGTTTTTT. Residues: CASSYTMIEKLFF. V usage is TRBV5-5 and J usage is TRBJ1-4; no firm D call. CDR1 and CDR2 (germline): SGHKS, YYEKEE (reference sequence). Trimming stripped 3 bases from V and 8 bases from J, with 11 bases between. This CDR3 spans 13 amino acids.

This clone was seen more than once but under ten times. The V gene is TRBV7-8, the J gene TRBJ1-5; TRBD1 aligns across 9 bases. V was pared by 5 bases and J by 3 bases, with 5 bases of the junction left unmatched. Per the germline V gene, CDR1 is SGHVS and CDR2 is FQNEAQ. CDR3 length: 15 amino acids. The CDR3 spells CASSVDRGDNQPQHF. CDR3 nucleotides: TGTGCCAGCAGCGTTGACAGGGGGGACAATCAGCCCCAGCATTTT.

The chain uses TRBV10-2 and TRBJ2-3, with TRBD2 matching over 11 bases. The germline V gene encodes CDR1 WSHSY and CDR2 SAAADI. J gave up 1 base and V 3 bases, and 0 bases lay outside the gene matches. The CDR3 loop spans 15 amino acids. For the CDR3, the DNA is TGCGCCAGCAGTGAACTAGCGGGGGGCACAGATACGCAGTATTTT. It specifies CASSELAGGTDTQYF.

The chain links TRBV5-6 to TRBJ1-1, with 9 bases that match TRBD1. Looked up from germline, CDR1 is SGHDT and CDR2 is YYEEEE. The CDR3 spans 15 residues. V lost 2 bases and J lost 0; bases outside the gene matches: 2. CDR3 in DNA: TGTGCCAGCAGCTTCGGGACAGGGATGAACACTGAAGCTTTCTTT. This gives the protein CASSFGTGMNTEAFF. Filled out from reference TRBV5-6 and TRBJ1-1, the complete variable domain reads DAGVTQSPTHLIKTRGQQVTLRCSPKSGHDTVSWYQQALGQGPQFIFQYYEEEERQRGNFPDRFSGHQFPNYSSELNVNALLLGDSALYLCASSFGTGMNTEAFFGQGTRLTVV.

V gene TRBV4-2 combines with J gene TRBJ2-7; no reliable D call. This CDR3 is built from 13 residues. Per the germline V gene, CDR1 is LGHNA and CDR2 is YNFKEQ. The V gene lost 2 bases and the J gene lost 0 bases, with 5 bases spanning the gap. CDR3 in amino acids: CASSQPDSYEQYF. The CDR3 nucleotides are TGTGCCAGCAGCCAACCAGACTCCTACGAGCAGTACTTC.

This rearrangement joins TRBV7-2 to TRBJ1-3; D is perhaps TRBD1 (5 bases). The CDR3 loop spans 17 amino acids. Germline V lookup: CDR1 SGHTA, CDR2 FQGNSA. V gave up 1 base and J gave up 0 bases, with 13 bases separating them. CDR3 sequence reads: CASSLDGRVTSGNTIYF. The CDR3 coding sequence is TGTGCCAGCAGCTTAGATGGCAGGGTTACCTCTGGAAACACCATATATTTT.

The chain joins TRBV7-9 to TRBJ2-1; no reliable D call. This CDR3 spans 12 amino acids. The germline V gene has CDR1 SEHNR and CDR2 FQNEAQ (reference sequence). The ends were cut back, 6 bases at V and 10 bases at J, with 13 bases in the middle. The CDR3 DNA reads as TGTGCCAGCAGACTGATCACCGAGGAGCAGTTCTTC. Translation gives CASRLITEEQFF.

V usage is TRBV10-3 and J usage is TRBJ1-3; no clear D gene. CDR3 length equals 17 residues. Germline CDR1 and CDR2: ENHRY and SYGVKD. V was shortened by 4 bases and J by 0 bases, with 16 bases between the two germline ends. CDR3 nucleotides: TGTGCCATCAGTGGTGAGACAAACAAAAACTCTGGAAACACCATATATTTT. Translation: CAISGETNKNSGNTIYF.

The CDR3 DNA reads TGCGCCAGCAGCCAAGAAACAGGGGGTCAGCCCCAGCATTTT. Translation: CASSQETGGQPQHF. The chain employs TRBV4-3 and TRBJ1-5, with 8 bases matching TRBD1. The V gene's germline CDR1 is LGHNA and CDR2 YSLEER. Germline trimming cut 0 bases from V and 6 bases from J; bases unmatched to any gene: 1. The CDR3 length is 14 residues.

The chain couples TRBV19 to TRBJ1-1; D gene ambiguous. V dropped 5 bases and J dropped 0 bases, with 7 bases sitting between them. The CDR3 spans 13 residues. Germline values: CDR1 LNHDA, CDR2 SQIVND (reference sequence). The CDR3 DNA reads as TGTGCCAGTAGTTTCAACATGAACACTGAAGCTTTCTTT. Its protein is CASSFNMNTEAFF.

As DNA, the CDR3 is TGTGCCAGCAGTGAATTGACTAGCGGGGTTTACAATGAGCAGTTCTTC. The encoded protein is CASSELTSGVYNEQFF. The J gene is TRBJ2-1, the V gene TRBV6-1; TRBD2 matches at 11 bases. The germline gives CDR1 MNHNS, CDR2 SASEGT. Trimming took 2 bases from V and 4 from J; bases not matched to a gene: 4. This CDR3 is 16 amino acids long.

The gene calls are TRBV27 and TRBJ2-4, with 7 bases that match TRBD1. The germline V gene has CDR1 MNHEY and CDR2 SMNVEV (reference sequence). V lost 2 bases and J lost 7; bases outside the gene matches: 5. The CDR3 runs 14 residues. CDR3 sequence reads: CASSLRQGENIQYF. CDR3 in DNA: TGTGCCAGCAGTTTAAGACAGGGTGAGAACATTCAGTACTTC.

This chain links TRBV14 with TRBJ2-1; 9 nucleotides match TRBD2. The CDR3 has 15 amino acids. Germline trimming cut 3 bases from V and 4 bases from J; bases unmatched to any gene: 4. Germline CDR1 and CDR2: SGHDN and FVKESK. As DNA, the CDR3 is TGTGCCAGCAGCCACGGGACTAGCAGGTACAATGAGCAGTTCTTC. Translated, it gives CASSHGTSRYNEQFF.

The chain recombines TRBV7-6 with TRBJ2-7, with 8 nucleotides matching TRBD1. The V gene's germline CDR1 is SGHVS and CDR2 FNYEAQ. Trimming took 4 bases from V and 5 from J; bases not matched to a gene: 10. CDR3 length equals 15 residues. CDR3 protein: CASSSNDRGSHEQYF. As DNA, the CDR3 is TGTGCCAGCAGCTCCAACGACAGGGGATCCCACGAGCAGTACTTC.

CDR3 loop: CASSPHGPAGTEAFF. In DNA form, the CDR3 reads TGTGCCAGCAGCCCACACGGGCCTGCGGGCACTGAAGCTTTCTTT. The V gene is TRBV7-2, the J gene TRBJ1-1; no clear D gene. Germline-derived CDR1 and CDR2 are SGHTA and FQGNSA. This CDR3 is built from 15 residues. V lost 5 bases and J lost 4, with 17 bases in between.

V and J are TRBV11-2 and TRBJ2-2; weak D call: TRBD2 (6 bases). This CDR3 contains 14 residues. V lost 2 bases to trimming and J lost 6 bases, with 10 bases between them. Per the germline V gene, CDR1 is SGHAT and CDR2 is FQNNGV. The CDR3 nucleotides read TGTGCCAGCAGCTTACGAGCGGGCCCCGGGGAGCTGTTTTTT. This sequence encodes CASSLRAGPGELFF.

The rearrangement uses TRBV10-3 and TRBJ2-5; 12 bases align to TRBD1. The CDR3 loop spans 15 amino acids. Germline CDR1 and CDR2: ENHRY and SYGVKD. Trimming at V came to 6 bases and at J to 4 bases, leaving 6 bases not matched to a gene. The CDR3 region has the DNA TGTGCCATCAGCGGGGGACAGGGGGCCGGAGAGACCCAGTACTTC. It is translated as CAISGGQGAGETQYF.

This chain connects TRBV29-1 to TRBJ1-3; D may be TRBD1 (6 bases). The CDR3 extends over 17 amino acids. The germline V gene has CDR1 SQVTM and CDR2 ANQGSEA. Between the trimmed V and J ends, which lost 8 bases and 1 base, there was a span of 24 bases. CDR3 sequence (DNA): TGCAGCTTACTTTGGAGGGGGGGCAGGAGGTCTGGAAACACCATATATTTT. Translating it yields CSLLWRGGRRSGNTIYF.